This TCR beta chain was identified during a study of CD8 T cell repertoires and HIV-1 epitope variants. This CDR3 region has 14 residues. Germline lookup yields CDR1 SGHAT and CDR2 FQNNGV. The V end was cut by 5 bases, the J end by 0 bases, with 7 bases between. Here immunoSEQ multiplex PCR was the method, and the copy in TCRdb shows in-frame clones only, minus some. The sample has about 5,200 clones; around 60% are singletons. Regarding this clone: The antigen remains undetermined.

This receptor was taken from a male donor with HIV. V is TRBV11-2 and J is TRBJ2-2, with D unresolved. Sequencing was done on a sample of cultured CD8+ T cells derived from PBMCs. CDR3 sequence: CASSVTANTGELFF. Written as DNA, the CDR3 is TGTGCCAGCAGCGTAACAGCGAACACCGGGGAGCTGTTTTTT.